These 15 T cell receptor beta chains share one sample of origin, sequenced in a study of T cell repertoires in cytomegalovirus infection. TCRdb analysed the reads with MiXCR anew, one entry per CDR3 protein. The table records 200,000 to 300,000 distinct CDR3 sequences, approximately 9.1% of them present only once. Material: PBMCs. The source is a human donor in good health (CMV status not recorded). Some clones in this sample may be carry-over from other donors' samples.

The chain is built from TRBV7-6 and TRBJ2-2, with TRBD1 identical over 9 bases. The germline V gene encodes CDR1 SGHVS and CDR2 FNYEAQ. This CDR3 is 18 amino acids long. The ends lost 0 bases at V and 0 bases at J; junction bases unmatched: 5. CDR3 coding DNA: TGTGCCAGCAGCTTAGCGCTAAGGACAGGGGCGAACACCGGGGAGCTGTTTTTT. It specifies CASSLALRTGANTGELFF.

There are a few counts of this clonotype. This chain connects TRBV7-9 to TRBJ2-1, with 15 bases matching TRBD2. This CDR3 spans 16 amino acids. Germline trimming cut 4 bases from V and 6 bases from J; bases unmatched to any gene: 4. Germline CDR1 reads SEHNR; CDR2 reads FQNEAQ (reference sequence). DNA for the CDR3: TGTGCCAGCAGCTCTCGGACTAGCGGGGGGGCCAATGAGCAGTTCTTC. Its translation: CASSSRTSGGANEQFF.

This clonotype was seen ten or more times. The J gene is TRBJ2-2, the V gene TRBV7-2; tentatively, D is TRBD2 (7 bases). The CDR3 is 14 residues long. Germline assignment: CDR1 SGHTA and CDR2 FQGNSA. Trimming took 2 bases from V and 6 from J, leaving 10 bases between them. CDR3 DNA: TGTGCCAGCAGCTTACGGGGGGCCGCCGGGGAGCTGTTTTTT. This codes for CASSLRGAAGELFF.

V gene TRBV18 combines with J gene TRBJ1-1, with 9 nucleotides matching TRBD1. The germline V gene encodes CDR1 KGHSH and CDR2 LQKENI. With V trimmed by 5 bases and J by 2 bases, 6 bases remained unmatched. CDR3 size: 15 residues. The DNA of the CDR3 is TGTGCCAGCTCAACCGGGGACAGGGCCAACACTGAAGCTTTCTTT. This translates into CASSTGDRANTEAFF.

This clonotype was observed many times. The rearrangement joins TRBV7-2 to TRBJ2-1; TRBD2 aligns across 8 bases. The length of the CDR3 is 16 residues. The ends lost 0 bases at V and 9 bases at J; junction bases unmatched: 10. From germline, CDR1 is SGHTA and CDR2 FQGNSA. CDR3 nucleotide sequence: TGTGCCAGCAGCTTAGCGTCGGTAGCGGGGAATATTGAGCAGTTCTTC. This encodes CASSLASVAGNIEQFF.

This clonotype came up many times. The chain carries TRBV19 and TRBJ2-5; possible D gene TRBD1, 6 bases. The CDR3 sequence is 14 residues long. Germline CDR1 reads LNHDA; CDR2 reads SQIVND (reference sequence). V shed 10 bases and J shed 1 base, with 16 bases lying between them. Here the CDR3 DNA reads TGTGCCACCTCAAGGGGGTTCAGCCAAGAGACCCAGTACTTC. Its translation: CATSRGFSQETQYF.

This clonotype was detected ten times or more. The genes are TRBV7-6 and TRBJ2-2; 10 bases are a match to TRBD2. Unmatched junction bases numbered 18, after V lost 5 bases and J lost 6 bases. CDR1 and CDR2 (germline): SGHVS, FNYEAQ. CDR3 length equals 19 residues. The CDR3 sequence: CASSTSTLASGSRAGELFF. The CDR3 nucleotides are TGTGCCAGCAGCACCAGCACTCTGGCTAGCGGGAGCCGAGCCGGGGAGCTGTTTTTT.

This clonotype was counted between two and nine times. The chain combines TRBV19 with TRBJ2-7; possible D gene TRBD1, 6 bases. The V and J ends lost 5 bases and 1 base respectively, with 12 bases between them. CDR1 and CDR2 (germline): LNHDA, SQIVND (reference sequence). CDR3 length equals 14 residues. The CDR3 DNA is TGTGCCAGTAGTGGACAGACAGGTTCCTACGAGCAGTACTTC. It translates to CASSGQTGSYEQYF.

The chain employs TRBV7-2 and TRBJ1-2; TRBD1 matches 7 bases. Germline trimming cut 4 bases from V and 8 bases from J; bases unmatched to any gene: 7. This CDR3 spans 13 amino acids. The germline gives CDR1 SGHTA, CDR2 FQGNSA. The chain's CDR3 is CASSSLQGGGYTF. The DNA of the CDR3 is TGTGCCAGCAGCTCCCTTCAGGGGGGGGGCTACACCTTC.

This sequence joins TRBV11-2 and TRBJ1-2, with 10 nucleotides matching TRBD1. This CDR3 region has 18 residues. Unmatched junction bases numbered 15, after V lost 5 bases and J lost 3 bases. CDR1 and CDR2 (germline): SGHAT, FQNNGV. CDR3 coding DNA: TGTGCCAGCAGCACCATCCGGGACAGGGGAAAAGTGGACTATGGCTACACCTTC. It codes for CASSTIRDRGKVDYGYTF.

The rearrangement joins TRBV27 to TRBJ2-1; tentatively, D is TRBD1 (6 bases). The CDR3 totals 15 residues. The germline CDR1 and CDR2 sequences are MNHEY and SMNVEV (reference sequence). V lost 5 bases and J 7 bases, leaving 18 bases between the germline ends. In DNA form, the CDR3 reads TGTGCCAGCAGTCCAACTAGGGAAAGGGGGAATGAGCAGTTCTTC. Translating gives CASSPTRERGNEQFF.

The chain joins TRBV2 to TRBJ1-5, with D uncertain. Germline CDR1 reads SNHLY; CDR2 reads FYNNEI. CDR3 length equals 19 residues. V was cut by 6 bases and J by 0 bases, with 24 bases left in between. CDR3 sequence: CASRPGRNSRVYSNQPQHF. Here the CDR3 DNA reads TGTGCCAGCAGACCCGGACGGAACTCACGCGTCTATAGCAATCAGCCCCAGCATTTT.

V usage is TRBV5-1 and J usage is TRBJ2-2; tentatively, D is TRBD1 (5 bases). This CDR3 has 19 amino acids. Germline CDR1 SGHRS, CDR2 YFSETQ. Trimming left V 4 bases short and J 0 bases short, with 22 bases between. CDR3 nucleotides: TGCGCCAGCAGCGCTGGCACTCGAGTGACAGCCGCGAACACCGGGGAGCTGTTTTTT. Protein sequence: CASSAGTRVTAANTGELFF.

As concerns this clonotype: This may arise from a read error, as a much more abundant clone is one base away. This chain joins TRBV7-2 and TRBJ2-3, with TRBD2 matching 9 bases. Germline V gene data show CDR1 as SGHTA and CDR2 as FQGNSA. V was clipped by 5 bases and J by 9 bases; unmatched bases: 12. The CDR3 covers 15 residues. The CDR3 nucleotides are TGTGCCAGCAGCCTCCGGGCGGGGGGGCCTGGAACGCAGTATTTT. Translated: CASSLRAGGPGTQYF.

This clonotype came up many times. V gene TRBV7-2 combines with J gene TRBJ1-2; possible D gene TRBD1, 5 bases. V was clipped by 2 bases and J by 6 bases, with 10 bases between them. CDR1 and CDR2 from the germline V gene are SGHTA and FQGNSA. The CDR3 has 13 residues. This CDR3 is CASSLQTDDGYTF. DNA for the CDR3: TGTGCCAGCAGCTTACAGACAGATGATGGCTACACCTTC.